This T cell receptor beta chain was observed in a study of T-cell memory formation after mild COVID-19. Regarding the study as a whole: Shrinking CD4+ clones resided mostly in CM and EM, and CD8+ ones in EMRA. There were some responding clones in pre-infection memory, which suggested that cross-reactive memory had joined.

The table lists this clonotype with many counts. Its specificity is not known. Trimming removed 4 bases from V and 5 bases from J, with 15 bases in between. The CDR3 runs 14 residues. CDR1 and CDR2 from the germline V gene are SGHRS and YFSETQ. TCR alpha and TCR beta cDNA libraries carrying sample barcodes and UMIs were produced by 5'RACE using constant-segment primers. TCRdb recomputed calls from the 5' RACE reads with MiXCR, one row per CDR3 protein. The sample contains 310,000 or so distinct CDR3 sequences, 15% of which appear only once. Sample: PBMCs or a T cell subset sorted from them (not recorded which). The chain recombines TRBV5-1 with TRBJ1-1; D remains ambiguous. This receptor was obtained from a man aged 18-30 years who had mild COVID-19 (a few samples of this study predate the infection). Cell type and time point are not known. CDR3 coding DNA: TGCGCCAGCAGCCCTCGAGACACCCTGACTGAAGCTTTCTTT. Protein product: CASSPRDTLTEAFF.